The next 20 T cell receptor beta chains were all read from a single sample in a study of T cell responses to AZD1222 COVID-19 vaccine. Data came from immunoSEQ multiplex PCR; TCRdb stores just in-frame clones and leaves some out. The sample shows roughly 150,000 clones, approximately 93% of them seen only once. Sequenced material: peripheral blood, taken on day 0 of AZD1222 vaccination. Receptors were obtained from an adult in good health.

The chain is built from TRBV7-2 and TRBJ1-1, with D hard to call. The V and J ends lost 0 bases and 5 bases respectively, with 19 bases between them. Germline-derived CDR1 and CDR2 are SGHTA and FQGNSA. The length of the CDR3 is 17 residues. CDR3 sequence reads: CASSLAPGGIGLTEAFF. CDR3 in DNA: TGTGCCAGCAGCTTAGCCCCAGGTGGGATCGGATTGACTGAAGCTTTCTTT. Full variable domain (outside the CDR3, taken from reference TRBV7-2 and TRBJ1-1): GAGVSQSPSNKVTEKGKDVELRCDPISGHTALYWYRQSLGQGLEFLIYFQGNSAPDKSGLPSDRFSAERTGGSVSTLTIQRTQQEDSAVYLCASSLAPGGIGLTEAFFGQGTRLTVV.

V usage is TRBV27 and J usage is TRBJ1-1; D gene ambiguous. Trimming cost V 3 bases and J 6 bases, with 11 bases left between them. The CDR3 contains 13 residues. Germline assignment: CDR1 MNHEY and CDR2 SMNVEV (reference sequence). The CDR3 is CASSFGGIAEAFF. The DNA for the CDR3 is TGTGCCAGCAGTTTCGGTGGTATCGCTGAAGCTTTCTTT.

Turning to this clone: This sample also contains other DNA sequences that code for the same CDR3. This sequence joins TRBV5-1 and TRBJ2-5; D unclear. V shed 0 bases and J shed 2 bases, with 8 bases lying between them. The CDR3 is 14 residues long. CDR1 and CDR2 (germline): SGHRS, YFSETQ. The CDR3 DNA is TGCGCCAGCAGCTTGGGGTCAGCTCAAGAGACCCAGTACTTC. Its translation is CASSLGSAQETQYF.

The CDR3 DNA sequence: TGTGCCTGGAGTGGGGGACAGTTTTCGTATAGCAATCAGCCCCAGCATTTT. Translated: CAWSGGQFSYSNQPQHF. The chain couples TRBV30 to TRBJ1-5; 7 positions match TRBD1. The length of the CDR3 is 17 residues. Trimming removed 1 base from V and 0 bases from J; junction bases left unmatched: 9. Per the germline V gene, CDR1 is GTSNPN and CDR2 is SVGIG (reference sequence).

The CDR3 sequence: CATSDPTTGLRSYNEQFF. CDR3 bases: TGTGCCACCAGTGATCCAACGACAGGGCTTCGGTCCTACAATGAGCAGTTCTTC. The genes are TRBV24-1 and TRBJ2-1; 7 bases agree with TRBD1. In germline, CDR1 is KGHDR, CDR2 SFDVKD. V shed 3 bases and J 1 base; nucleotides not matched to a gene: 11. The CDR3 extends over 18 amino acids.

The chain recombines TRBV19 with TRBJ1-5; maybe TRBD1 (5 bases). The CDR3 contains 15 residues. V lost 0 bases, J lost 11 bases, and 17 bases lay in between. Germline CDR1 and CDR2: LNHDA and SQIVND (reference sequence). The CDR3 nucleotides are TGTGCCAGTAGTATAGACCGGGACCGTAGCGAGGCCCAGCATTTT. Translating gives CASSIDRDRSEAQHF.

Comments on this clone: The same CDR3 can be traced to other DNA sequences in this sample. The gene calls are TRBV5-6 and TRBJ1-1; D might be TRBD1 (5 bases). V was pared by 2 bases and J by 1 base, with 6 bases between. CDR1 SGHDT and CDR2 YYEEEE come from the germline V gene. The CDR3 loop spans 13 amino acids. The CDR3: CASSFDRNTEAFF. The DNA of the CDR3 is TGTGCCAGCAGCTTTGACAGGAACACTGAAGCTTTCTTT.

The V gene is TRBV19, the J gene TRBJ1-1; TRBD1 matches 7 bases. The J segment lost 0 bases and the V segment lost 7 bases, leaving 2 bases of the junction unmatched. Germline-derived CDR1 and CDR2 are LNHDA and SQIVND (reference sequence). The CDR3 is 13 amino acids. The CDR3 region is CASIGTVNTEAFF. DNA of the CDR3: TGTGCCAGTATCGGGACAGTGAACACTGAAGCTTTCTTT.

The chain links TRBV12-5 to TRBJ1-2; unclear D gene. Germline V gives CDR1 LGHNT, CDR2 FRNRAP. The V and J ends lost 5 bases and 3 bases respectively, with 13 bases between them. This CDR3 is built from 14 residues. This CDR3 reads CASGGPPSDYGYTF. CDR3 nucleotide sequence: TGTGCTAGTGGTGGGCCCCCTTCGGACTATGGCTACACCTTC.

The genes are TRBV19 and TRBJ2-2; no clear D gene. Germline V gene lookup returns CDR1 LNHDA and CDR2 SQIVND (reference sequence). The CDR3 contains 12 residues. Trimming pared 0 bases from V and 7 bases from J, leaving 3 bases between. The CDR3 sequence: CASSIEGGELFF. The CDR3 DNA follows: TGTGCCAGTAGTATAGAGGGCGGGGAGCTGTTTTTT.

The J gene is TRBJ1-2, the V gene TRBV4-1; 11 bases align to TRBD1. Trimming cost V 4 bases and J 6 bases; bases outside gene matches: 4. The length of the CDR3 is 14 residues. CDR1 MGHRA and CDR2 YSYEKL come from the germline V gene. The CDR3 region is CASSLRTGGDGYTF. CDR3 DNA: TGCGCCAGCAGCCTTCGGACAGGGGGCGATGGCTACACCTTC.

This chain uses TRBV6-5 with TRBJ1-2, with TRBD1 identical over 8 bases. CDR1 is MNHEY, CDR2 SVGAGI, per germline. This CDR3 contains 13 residues. The trim removed 6 bases at V and 7 bases at J, leaving 7 bases unmatched. CDR3 sequence (DNA): TGTGCCAGCAGACCGACAGGGGCGGGTGGCTACACCTTC. This sequence encodes CASRPTGAGGYTF.

This CDR3 is CASSTYLTGTAEAFF. Written as DNA, the CDR3 is TGTGCCAGCAGCACGTATTTGACAGGGACGGCTGAAGCTTTCTTT. The rearrangement joins TRBV7-2 to TRBJ1-1; 7 bases map to TRBD1. After removal of 5 bases from V and 6 bases from J, the junction contained 12 bases not matched to a gene. Germline V gene data show CDR1 as SGHTA and CDR2 as FQGNSA. The CDR3 sequence is 15 residues long. Filled out from reference TRBV7-2 and TRBJ1-1, the complete variable domain reads GAGVSQSPSNKVTEKGKDVELRCDPISGHTALYWYRQSLGQGLEFLIYFQGNSAPDKSGLPSDRFSAERTGGSVSTLTIQRTQQEDSAVYLCASSTYLTGTAEAFFGQGTRLTVV.

V is TRBV2 and J is TRBJ1-5, with 10 nucleotides matching TRBD1. After removal of 5 bases from V and 6 bases from J, the junction contained 4 bases not matched to a gene. The V gene's germline CDR1 is SNHLY and CDR2 FYNNEI. This CDR3 comprises 14 residues. CDR3 amino acids: CASSQTGGSQPQHF. The CDR3, as DNA: TGTGCCAGCAGTCAGACAGGGGGCAGTCAGCCCCAGCATTTT.

A single count supports this clone. The rearrangement joins TRBV7-2 to TRBJ2-1; unclear D gene. V shed 2 bases and J shed 0 bases, with 11 bases lying between them. The germline V gene has CDR1 SGHTA and CDR2 FQGNSA. The CDR3 consists of 16 residues. CDR3 in DNA: TGTGCCAGCAGCTTAAGCGCCGTAAGCTCCTACAATGAGCAGTTCTTC. It codes for CASSLSAVSSYNEQFF.

The J gene is TRBJ1-6, the V gene TRBV6-5; D perhaps matches TRBD1 (6 bases). CDR3 length: 15 residues. The V and J ends lost 11 bases and 0 bases respectively, with 14 bases between them. Germline V gene data show CDR1 as MNHEY and CDR2 as SVGAGI. The CDR3 DNA is TGTGCCGGAAAACAGGGTCACTCCTATAATTCACCCCTCCACTTT. Its protein is CAGKQGHSYNSPLHF.

V gene TRBV6-5 combines with J gene TRBJ2-2, with D possibly being TRBD2 (5 bases). The V gene's germline CDR1 is MNHEY and CDR2 SVGAGI. The CDR3 covers 12 residues. Trimming removed 6 bases at V and 6 bases at J, with 8 bases between. As DNA, the CDR3 is TGTGCCAGCAGCCCGGGGTCCGGGGAGCTGTTTTTT. Residues: CASSPGSGELFF.

The chain combines TRBV10-3 with TRBJ1-2, with a tentative D call TRBD1 (5 bases). There are 15 residues in the CDR3. Germline V gives CDR1 ENHRY, CDR2 SYGVKD. Trimming stripped 3 bases from V and 3 bases from J, with 14 bases between. Here the CDR3 reads CAISEKAGRHYGYTF. The CDR3 nucleotides are TGTGCCATCAGTGAAAAGGCAGGGCGTCACTATGGCTACACCTTC.

The rearrangement uses TRBV5-4 and TRBJ2-1, with TRBD1 identical over 7 bases. CDR3 length: 15 residues. CDR1 and CDR2 (germline): SGHNT, YYREEE (reference sequence). V lost 0 bases and J lost 4; bases outside the gene matches: 4. The CDR3 sequence: CASSLAGTAYNEQFF. The CDR3 coding sequence is TGTGCCAGCAGCTTGGCCGGGACAGCTTACAATGAGCAGTTCTTC.

The chain combines TRBV7-9 with TRBJ2-1; D is possibly TRBD1 (5 bases). This CDR3 has 15 amino acids. Trimming took 7 bases from V and 6 from J, leaving 19 bases between them. Germline V lookup: CDR1 SEHNR, CDR2 FQNEAQ (reference sequence). The CDR3 here is CASTPGRTLTNEQFF. The CDR3 DNA sequence: TGTGCCAGCACCCCAGGACGGACACTCACCAATGAGCAGTTCTTC.